One TCR beta chain is described in this entry. The V end was cut by 5 bases, the J end by 0 bases, with 11 bases between. The length of the CDR3 is 16 residues. The germline V gene has CDR1 LGHNA and CDR2 YSLEER. The data derive from a study of blood T cell repertoires in COVID-19. Across the whole study: COVID-19 samples, acute and convalescent, were from the United States, Italy and Spain. Sources were T cells, B-cell-depleted T cells, or PBMCs; the material itself was cDNA or gDNA.

Original handling: Estimation of nucleated cell counts relied on the amplification of reference gene primers. The assay was immunoSEQ multiplex PCR, and TCRdb's table has in-frame clones only and misses some. V and J calls and clone size are given by that table; D and trimming were obtained from the DNA. The sample has about 35,000 clones, more than 70% seen once. V and J are TRBV4-3 and TRBJ2-6; TRBD1 might be the D (5 bases). The specimen sequenced was peripheral blood. The clonotype was recovered from a man between 60 and 75 years old with active or convalescent COVID-19. The CDR3 reads CASSDSISSGANVLTF. The CDR3 coding sequence is TGCGCCAGCAGCGACAGCATAAGCTCTGGGGCCAACGTCCTGACTTTC.